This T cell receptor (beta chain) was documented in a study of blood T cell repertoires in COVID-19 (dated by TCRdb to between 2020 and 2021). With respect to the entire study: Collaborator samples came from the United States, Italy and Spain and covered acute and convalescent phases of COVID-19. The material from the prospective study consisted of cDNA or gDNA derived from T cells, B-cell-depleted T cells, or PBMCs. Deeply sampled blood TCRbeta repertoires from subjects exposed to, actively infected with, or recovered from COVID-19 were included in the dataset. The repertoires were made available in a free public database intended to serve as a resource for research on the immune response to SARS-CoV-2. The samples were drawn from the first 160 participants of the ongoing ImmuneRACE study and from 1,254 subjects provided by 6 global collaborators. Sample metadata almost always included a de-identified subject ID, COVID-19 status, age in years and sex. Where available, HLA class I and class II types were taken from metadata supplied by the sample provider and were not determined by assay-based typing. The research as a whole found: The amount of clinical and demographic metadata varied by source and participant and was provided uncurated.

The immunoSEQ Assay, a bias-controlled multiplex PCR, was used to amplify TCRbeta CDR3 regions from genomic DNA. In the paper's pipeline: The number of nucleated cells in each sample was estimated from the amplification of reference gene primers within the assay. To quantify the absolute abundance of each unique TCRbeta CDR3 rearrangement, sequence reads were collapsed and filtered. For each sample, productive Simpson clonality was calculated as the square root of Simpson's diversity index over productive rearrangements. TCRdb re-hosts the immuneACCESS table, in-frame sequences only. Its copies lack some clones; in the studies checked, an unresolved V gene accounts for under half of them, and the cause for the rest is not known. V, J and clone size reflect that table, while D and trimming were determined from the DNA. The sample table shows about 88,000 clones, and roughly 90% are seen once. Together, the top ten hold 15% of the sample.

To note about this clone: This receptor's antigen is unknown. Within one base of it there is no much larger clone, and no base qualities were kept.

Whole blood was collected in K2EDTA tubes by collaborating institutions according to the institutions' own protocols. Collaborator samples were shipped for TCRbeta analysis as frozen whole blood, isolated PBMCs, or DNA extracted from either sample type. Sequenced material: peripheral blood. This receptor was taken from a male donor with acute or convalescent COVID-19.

The sequenced DNA: TGCAGTGCTAGTCCTGGGGAGGGGGGGCGGTCAGATACGCAGTATTTT. The translation is CSASPGEGGRSDTQYF. This chain joins TRBV20-1 to TRBJ2-3, with TRBD2 tentatively as D gene (7 bases match). V was cut back by 3 bases and J by 4 bases, leaving a gap of 20 bases between them. The germline V gene (reference sequence) supplies CDR1 DFQATT and CDR2 SNEGSKA. The CDR3, from cysteine to phenylalanine, totals 16 residues. Only CDR3 DNA remains: 48 bases, in frame from the first base.